These 13 T cell receptor beta chains originate from one sample sequenced in a study of vaccination effects on CD4 cells after COVID-19. Their antigen targets remain unknown. The repertoire was sequenced with immunoSEQ multiplex PCR; TCRdb's copy has only in-frame clones and lacks some. This table has around 30,000 clones, roughly two thirds appearing once. Sequencing was preceded by expansion of antigen-specific CD4+ T cells with viral peptide pools in the ViraFEST assay. At the end of around 11 days of culture, CD4+ T cells were isolated. This sample comprised CD4+ T cells from PBMCs cultured with HCoV-229E spike peptides, obtained before COVID-19 vaccination. Receptors originate from a human donor who received a COVID-19 vaccine.

The table lists this clone with a few counts. The chain has TRBV11-2 and TRBJ2-1; no firm D call. Germline CDR1 is SGHAT and CDR2 is FQNNGV. V was cut by 3 bases and J by 7 bases, with 13 bases left in between. The length of the CDR3 is 14 residues. This CDR3 is CASSFSLASNEQFF. The CDR3 DNA reads as TGTGCCAGCAGCTTCTCCCTGGCGAGTAATGAGCAGTTCTTC.

The rearrangement links TRBV6-5 to TRBJ1-2, with TRBD1 matching 12 bases. The V and J ends lost 7 bases and 3 bases, in that order; junction bases with no gene match: 6. The CDR3 covers 15 residues. Germline-derived CDR1 and CDR2 are MNHEY and SVGAGI. The CDR3 is CASMGQGAKDYGYTF. The CDR3 coding sequence is TGTGCCAGCATGGGACAGGGGGCAAAGGACTATGGCTACACCTTC.

A remark on this clone: A junction end diverges from the germline sequence, so it may reflect a read error. The chain has TRBV7-7 and TRBJ2-1; the D gene is possibly TRBD1 (7 bases). CDR3 length equals 15 residues. The V gene's germline CDR1 is SSHAT and CDR2 FNYEAQ (reference sequence). CDR3 in amino acids: CASSLGQGGHNEQFF. CDR3 nucleotide sequence: TGTGCTAGCAGCTTAGGGCAGGGGGGTCACAATGAGCAGTTCTTC.

This chain uses TRBV7-3 with TRBJ2-7; D assignment may be TRBD1 or TRBD2 (5 bases each). The CDR3 has 13 residues. Trimming pared 5 bases from V and 3 bases from J, leaving 11 bases between. Germline CDR1 is SGHTA and CDR2 is FQGTGA. DNA for the CDR3: TGTGCCAGCAGCCCGTCTGGGGGCTACGAGCAGTACTTC. This codes for CASSPSGGYEQYF.

The rearrangement links TRBV29-1 to TRBJ1-3; the D is unclear. The V gene lost 6 bases and the J gene lost 1 base, with 13 bases spanning the gap. The CDR3 sequence is 14 residues long. In germline, CDR1 is SQVTM, CDR2 ANQGSEA. The CDR3: CSVSEEGSGNTIYF. CDR3 coding DNA: TGCAGCGTCTCGGAGGAAGGGTCTGGAAACACCATATATTTT.

This clone was observed at least ten times. The chain joins TRBV5-4 to TRBJ1-6, with D tentatively TRBD1 (5 bases). The V and J ends lost 5 bases and 7 bases respectively, with 7 bases between them. Germline CDR1 reads SGHNT; CDR2 reads YYREEE (reference sequence). The CDR3 runs to 12 residues. The CDR3 protein is CASSWDNSPLHF. Written as DNA, the CDR3 is TGTGCCAGCAGTTGGGACAATTCACCCCTCCACTTT.

V is TRBV5-4 and J is TRBJ1-1, with unresolved D. The germline V and J ends were trimmed by 5 bases and 5 bases, with 19 bases remaining between them. The germline gives CDR1 SGHNT, CDR2 YYREEE (reference sequence). The CDR3 covers 15 residues. CDR3 sequence (DNA): TGTGCCAGCAGGCCGGGGTTTACGGGGTGGACTGAAGCTTTCTTT. Residues: CASRPGFTGWTEAFF.

V is TRBV18 and J is TRBJ2-3; TRBD2 matches 7 bases. J was trimmed by 0 bases and V by 3 bases; bases with no gene match: 3. Germline CDR1 reads KGHSH; CDR2 reads LQKENI. The CDR3 loop spans 15 amino acids. CDR3 residues: CASSPSGGSTDTQYF. CDR3 sequence (DNA): TGTGCCAGCTCACCGTCGGGGGGAAGCACAGATACGCAGTATTTT.

The chain has TRBV12-3 or TRBV12-4 and TRBJ1-2, with D unclear. This CDR3 has 12 amino acids. V was shortened by 6 bases and J by 7 bases, with 12 bases between the two germline ends. CDR3 in DNA: TGTGCCAGCAGCGAGACACTCTCTGGCTACACCTTC. Translating gives CASSETLSGYTF.

The chain joins TRBV3-1 (or the pseudogene TRBV3-2) to TRBJ1-5, with D hard to call. CDR1 is LGHDT, CDR2 YNNKEL, per germline (reference sequence). This CDR3 contains 13 residues. The ends were cut back, 5 bases at V and 5 bases at J, with 10 bases in the middle. The CDR3 DNA sequence: TGTGCCAGCAGCGCTACTGTGGATCAGCCCCAGCATTTT. This codes for CASSATVDQPQHF.

This clone was found once. J is TRBJ2-1 and V is TRBV20-1; D is undetermined. CDR3 length: 11 amino acids. Trimming left V 4 bases short and J 9 bases short, with 10 bases between. Germline CDR1 and CDR2: DFQATT and SNEGSKA (reference sequence). The DNA of the CDR3 is TGCAGTGCTAATACAGCTTTTGAGCAGTTCTTC. It encodes CSANTAFEQFF.

The V gene is TRBV6-2 or TRBV6-3, the J gene TRBJ2-5; TRBD2 might be the D (5 bases). This CDR3 has 16 amino acids. Germline V gene data show CDR1 as MNHEY and CDR2 as SVGEGT. V was pared by 5 bases and J by 1 base, with 17 bases between. The CDR3 bases are TGTGCCAGCAGTCGCACCAAACTCGGACTCCAAGAGACCCAGTACTTC. Its translation: CASSRTKLGLQETQYF.

This clone turned up a few times. V is TRBV18 and J is TRBJ1-1; D gene ambiguous. This CDR3 region has 12 residues. CDR1 and CDR2 (germline): KGHSH, LQKENI. Trimming took 1 base from V and 1 from J, leaving 1 base between them. The CDR3 DNA reads as TGTGCCAGCTCACCACAGAACACTGAAGCTTTCTTT. Protein: CASSPQNTEAFF.